These 21 T cell receptor beta chains came from one sample sequenced in a study of CD8+CD57+ T cells in acquired aplastic anemia. CD8+CD57+ cell expansion had been shown by flow cytometry in patients chosen for sequencing. Genomic DNA provided the template from which TCR beta VDJ and CDR3 profiles were obtained. Using its own MiXCR run on the reads, TCRdb lists one record per CDR3 protein. The sample includes around 430,000 distinct CDR3 sequences, around 30% of them seen just once. Material: sorted CD4+, CD8+, or CD8+CD57+ T cells (not recorded which) from PBMCs. The receptors come from a human donor with aplastic anemia.

This clonotype has more than one count but fewer than ten. The V call is TRBV11-3, the J call TRBJ2-7, with 8 bases identical to TRBD2. The CDR3 is made up of 13 amino acids. The J segment lost 7 bases and the V segment lost 3 bases, leaving 5 bases of the junction unmatched. Germline V gene lookup returns CDR1 SGHNT and CDR2 YENEEA. The CDR3 region is CASSFLAGREQYF. The DNA of the CDR3 is TGTGCCAGCAGCTTCTTAGCGGGACGGGAGCAGTACTTC.

This clonotype was counted ten times or more. V and J are TRBV29-1 and TRBJ2-2, with D hard to call. The germline CDR1 and CDR2 sequences are SQVTM and ANQGSEA. V shed 3 bases and J shed 6 bases, with 8 bases lying between them. This CDR3 is built from 12 residues. CDR3 coding DNA: TGCAGCGTTGAGCCTGGGGCCGGGGAGCTGTTTTTT. Protein: CSVEPGAGELFF.

This clonotype was observed many times. CDR3 coding DNA: TGCGCCAGCAGGGGGACTCAAGCTTTCTTT. Translated, it gives CASRGTQAFF. The chain couples TRBV10-1 to TRBJ1-1; TRBD1 might be the D (5 bases). CDR3 length equals 10 residues. V was clipped by 6 bases and J by 9 bases, with 8 bases between them. CDR1 is WNHNN, CDR2 SYGVQD, per germline (reference sequence).

The V gene is TRBV29-1, the J gene TRBJ2-1; 8 bases line up with TRBD1. Germline CDR1 reads SQVTM; CDR2 reads ANQGSEA. CDR3 length: 15 amino acids. After removal of 4 bases from V and 5 bases from J, the junction contained 10 bases not matched to a gene. CDR3 DNA: TGCAGCGTTGTGGTACCGGGACAGGCTCACAATGAGCAGTTCTTC. Translation gives CSVVVPGQAHNEQFF.

The chain combines TRBV20-1 with TRBJ2-2, with D possibly being TRBD1 (5 bases). CDR1 DFQATT and CDR2 SNEGSKA come from the germline V gene (reference sequence). This CDR3 comprises 13 residues. V was shortened by 3 bases and J by 7 bases, with 12 bases between the two germline ends. The CDR3 DNA reads as TGCAGTGCTAGGGAACAGGCGAGCGGGGAGCTGTTTTTT. It yields the protein CSAREQASGELFF.

This clonotype was recorded many times. The V call is TRBV25-1, the J call TRBJ1-2; D might be TRBD1 (6 bases). Germline CDR1 MGHDK, CDR2 SYGVNS. CDR3 length equals 14 residues. With 1 base removed from V and 2 bases from J, the gap between germline ends came to 8 bases. The CDR3 DNA follows: TGTGCCAGCAGTGAATTGACAGGAAACTATGGCTACACCTTC. Translating it yields CASSELTGNYGYTF.

For this clonotype: A much larger clonotype is one base distant, so this may be a read error. The genes are TRBV7-2 and TRBJ2-3; no clear D gene. The germline V gene encodes CDR1 SGHTA and CDR2 FQGNSA. This CDR3 has 14 residues. The DNA for the CDR3 is TGTGCCCGCAGCTCGTACGGCACGACAGATACGCAGTATTTT. It is translated as CARSSYGTTDTQYF.

This clonotype was recorded at least ten times. The chain links TRBV2 to TRBJ2-1; D is possibly TRBD2 (5 bases). The germline CDR1 and CDR2 sequences are SNHLY and FYNNEI. V was trimmed by 6 bases and J by 9 bases, leaving 9 bases between them. The CDR3 extends over 11 amino acids. CDR3 loop: CASREAVEQFF. Written as DNA, the CDR3 is TGTGCCAGCAGGGAGGCGGTTGAGCAGTTCTTC.

This chain joins TRBV13 and TRBJ2-3; no reliable D call. There are 14 residues in the CDR3. The V end was cut by 4 bases, the J end by 11 bases, with 19 bases between. Germline V gene lookup returns CDR1 PRHDT and CDR2 FYEKMQ (reference sequence). The CDR3 sequence: CASSSTVETLRQYF. The CDR3 region has the DNA TGTGCCAGCAGCTCGACGGTGGAGACTTTAAGGCAGTATTTT.

The V gene is TRBV24-1, the J gene TRBJ1-3, with D perhaps matching TRBD1 (5 bases). The CDR3 contains 18 residues. Germline-derived CDR1 and CDR2 are KGHDR and SFDVKD. The germline V and J ends were trimmed by 6 bases and 0 bases, with 20 bases remaining between them. CDR3 sequence: CATSFGAELFYSGNTIYF. CDR3 coding DNA: TGTGCCACCAGTTTCGGGGCAGAACTTTTCTACTCTGGAAACACCATATATTTT.

The rearrangement joins TRBV7-2 to TRBJ2-5, with 12 bases aligning to TRBD2. The CDR3 length is 15 residues. Germline lookup yields CDR1 SGHTA and CDR2 FQGNSA. The V gene end was trimmed by 4 bases and the J gene end by 5 bases; junction bases not matched to a gene: 5. The CDR3 DNA reads TGTGCCAGCAGCTCTAGCGGGGGGGCCTGGGAGACCCAGTACTTC. Translating it yields CASSSSGGAWETQYF.

The chain couples TRBV11-2 to TRBJ2-1, with 9 bases identical to TRBD1. The CDR3 spans 13 residues. J gave up 10 bases and V 0 bases, and 1 base lay outside the gene matches. Germline CDR1 and CDR2: SGHAT and FQNNGV. The DNA for the CDR3 is TGTGCCAGCAGCTTAGAGGGGACAGGGGAGCAGTTCTTC. Translation gives CASSLEGTGEQFF. The variable domain in full, with the rest retrieved from reference TRBV11-2 and TRBJ2-1, is EAGVAQSPRYKIIEKRQSVAFWCNPISGHATLYWYQQILGQGPKLLIQFQNNGVVDDSQLPKDRFSAERLKGVDSTLKIQPAKLEDSAVYLCASSLEGTGEQFFGPGTRLTVL.

A few counts support this clonotype. The genes are TRBV20-1 and TRBJ2-1, with 7 bases matching TRBD2. Trimming cost V 4 bases and J 2 bases; bases outside gene matches: 11. The germline V gene has CDR1 DFQATT and CDR2 SNEGSKA (reference sequence). The CDR3 length is 16 residues. CDR3 residues: CSATPPSGTPYNEQFF. CDR3 coding DNA: TGCAGTGCTACCCCACCCAGCGGGACCCCCTACAATGAGCAGTTCTTC.

The CDR3 region is CATRQGAADGYTF. CDR3 bases: TGTGCCACACGACAGGGGGCCGCTGACGGCTACACCTTC. This chain joins TRBV10-3 and TRBJ1-2, with 10 bases lining up with TRBD1. The V gene's germline CDR1 is ENHRY and CDR2 SYGVKD. The V and J ends lost 10 bases and 8 bases, in that order; junction bases with no gene match: 10. The length of the CDR3 is 13 residues.

The rearrangement uses TRBV10-3 and TRBJ1-6; D is unresolved. This CDR3 has 11 amino acids. V shed 7 bases and J shed 15 bases, with 13 bases lying between them. CDR1 is ENHRY and CDR2 is SYGVKD in the germline V gene. The CDR3 nucleotides read TGTGCCATCACCGAAGGAGGATTCCTCCACTTT. Its protein is CAITEGGFLHF.

Of note for this clonotype: Its ends do not fully match the called genes, so a read error is possible. The chain links TRBV11-2 to TRBJ2-7; 7 bases are shared with TRBD2. Germline CDR1 and CDR2: SGHAT and FQNNGV. The CDR3 has 16 residues. DNA of the CDR3: TGTGCCAGCAGCCAACAGTTCCTAGCGGACTCCTACGGGCAGTACTTC. Its protein is CASSQQFLADSYGQYF.

This rearrangement joins TRBV20-1 to TRBJ2-2; no clear D gene. Looked up from germline, CDR1 is DFQATT and CDR2 is SNEGSKA (reference sequence). The CDR3 totals 13 residues. V gave up 0 bases and J gave up 2 bases, with 4 bases separating them. CDR3 sequence: CSARDQNTGELFF. DNA of the CDR3: TGCAGTGCTAGAGATCAAAACACCGGGGAGCTGTTTTTT.

This clonotype was seen a handful of times. The rearrangement joins TRBV11-2 to TRBJ2-2; D gene ambiguous. CDR1 SGHAT and CDR2 FQNNGV come from the germline V gene. Trimming removed 4 bases at V and 8 bases at J, with 11 bases between. The CDR3 is 13 residues long. The CDR3 sequence: CASSSQTGGELFF. CDR3 sequence (DNA): TGTGCCAGCAGCTCCCAAACTGGTGGGGAGCTGTTTTTT.

On this clonotype: Possible read error: a much larger clone is one base away. The chain recombines TRBV19 with TRBJ1-4; the D gene is possibly TRBD1 (6 bases). V was trimmed by 8 bases and J by 8 bases, leaving 15 bases between them. Germline V gives CDR1 LNHDA, CDR2 SQIVND (reference sequence). The CDR3 contains 13 residues. This CDR3 is CASCVSGAEKLFF. As DNA, the CDR3 is TGTGCCAGTTGTGTCTCGGGGGCGGAAAAACTGTTTTTT.

The CDR3 is CASSFYRSYEQYF. The CDR3, as DNA: TGTGCCAGCAGCTTTTATAGGAGCTACGAGCAGTACTTC. This chain joins TRBV5-6 and TRBJ2-7; D ambiguous. CDR3 length: 13 residues. Trimming removed 2 bases from V and 3 bases from J, with 9 bases in between. Germline V gene data show CDR1 as SGHDT and CDR2 as YYEEEE.

This clonotype was picked up a small number of times. This chain joins TRBV10-3 and TRBJ2-5; possible D gene TRBD2, 6 bases. Per germline, CDR1 ENHRY and CDR2 SYGVKD. V lost 4 bases to trimming and J lost 2 bases, with 14 bases between them. This CDR3 is 15 amino acids long. CDR3 bases: TGTGCCATCAGTGCCTGCGGGGTCTGGCAAGAGACCCAGTACTTC. Translating gives CAISACGVWQETQYF.